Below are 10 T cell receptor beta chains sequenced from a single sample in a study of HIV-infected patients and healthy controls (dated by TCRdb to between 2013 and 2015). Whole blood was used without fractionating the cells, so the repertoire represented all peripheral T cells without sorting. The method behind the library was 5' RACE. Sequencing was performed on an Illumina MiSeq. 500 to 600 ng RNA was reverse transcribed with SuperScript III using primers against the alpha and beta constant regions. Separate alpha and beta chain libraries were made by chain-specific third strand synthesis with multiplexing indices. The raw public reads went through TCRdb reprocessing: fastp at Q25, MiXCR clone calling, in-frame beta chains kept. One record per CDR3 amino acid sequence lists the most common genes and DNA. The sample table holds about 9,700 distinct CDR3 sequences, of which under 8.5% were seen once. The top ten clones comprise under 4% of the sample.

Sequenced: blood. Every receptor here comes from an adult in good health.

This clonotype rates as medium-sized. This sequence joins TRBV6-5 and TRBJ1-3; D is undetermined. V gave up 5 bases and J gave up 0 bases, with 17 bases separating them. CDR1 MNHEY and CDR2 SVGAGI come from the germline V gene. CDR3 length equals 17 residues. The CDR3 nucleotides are TGTGCCAGCAGTCCATATGGACCGGCCGTCTCTGGAAACACCATATATTTT. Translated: CASSPYGPAVSGNTIYF.

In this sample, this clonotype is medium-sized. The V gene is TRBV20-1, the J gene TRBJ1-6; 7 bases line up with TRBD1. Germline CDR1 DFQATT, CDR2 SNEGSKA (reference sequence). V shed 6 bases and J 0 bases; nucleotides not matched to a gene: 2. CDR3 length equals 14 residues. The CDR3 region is CSARDSSYNSPLHF. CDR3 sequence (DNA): TGCAGTGCCCGGGACAGCTCCTATAATTCACCCCTCCACTTT.

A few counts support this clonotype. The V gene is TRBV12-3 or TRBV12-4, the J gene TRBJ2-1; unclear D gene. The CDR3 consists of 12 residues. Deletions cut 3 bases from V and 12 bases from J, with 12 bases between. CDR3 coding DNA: TGTGCCAGCAGTTTTCGCAGCGCCCGGCAGTTCTTC. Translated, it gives CASSFRSARQFF.

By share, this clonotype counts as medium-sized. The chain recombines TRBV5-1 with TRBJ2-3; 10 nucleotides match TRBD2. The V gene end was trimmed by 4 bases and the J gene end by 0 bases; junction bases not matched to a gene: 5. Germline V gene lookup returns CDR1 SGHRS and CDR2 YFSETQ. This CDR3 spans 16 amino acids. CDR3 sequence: CASSPGLAVSTDTQYF. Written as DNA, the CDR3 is TGCGCCAGCAGCCCCGGACTAGCGGTGAGCACAGATACGCAGTATTTT.

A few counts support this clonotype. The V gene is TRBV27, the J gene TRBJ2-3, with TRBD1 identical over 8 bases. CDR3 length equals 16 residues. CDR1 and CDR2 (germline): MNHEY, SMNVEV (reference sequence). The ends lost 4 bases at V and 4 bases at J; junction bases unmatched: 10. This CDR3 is CASSWGGQGVSDTQYF. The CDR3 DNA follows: TGTGCCAGCAGTTGGGGAGGACAGGGAGTCTCAGATACGCAGTATTTT.

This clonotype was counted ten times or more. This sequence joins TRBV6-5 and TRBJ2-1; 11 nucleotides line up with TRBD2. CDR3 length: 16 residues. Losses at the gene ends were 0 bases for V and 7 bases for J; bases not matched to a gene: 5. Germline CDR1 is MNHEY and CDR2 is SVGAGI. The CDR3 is CASSYSLAGGSNEQFF. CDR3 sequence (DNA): TGTGCCAGCAGTTACTCGCTAGCGGGGGGTTCGAATGAGCAGTTCTTC.

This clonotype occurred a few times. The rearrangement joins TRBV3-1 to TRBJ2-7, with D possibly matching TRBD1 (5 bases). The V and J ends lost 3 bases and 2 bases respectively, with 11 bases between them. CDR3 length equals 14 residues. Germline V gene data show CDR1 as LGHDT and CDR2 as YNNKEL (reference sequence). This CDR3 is CASSHRTLPYEQYF. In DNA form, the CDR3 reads TGTGCCAGCAGCCATAGGACATTACCCTACGAGCAGTACTTC.

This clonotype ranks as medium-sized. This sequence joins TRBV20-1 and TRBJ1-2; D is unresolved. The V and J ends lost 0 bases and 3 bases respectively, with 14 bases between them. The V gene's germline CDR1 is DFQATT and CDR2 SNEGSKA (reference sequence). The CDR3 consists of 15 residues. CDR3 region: CSARDPDYGDYGYTF. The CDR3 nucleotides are TGCAGTGCTAGAGACCCGGATTACGGGGACTATGGCTACACCTTC.

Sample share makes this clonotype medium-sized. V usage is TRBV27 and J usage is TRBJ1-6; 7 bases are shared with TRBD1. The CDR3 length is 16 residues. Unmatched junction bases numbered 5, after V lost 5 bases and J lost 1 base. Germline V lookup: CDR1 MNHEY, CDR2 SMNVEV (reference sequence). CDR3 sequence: CASSPRTGSYNSPLHF. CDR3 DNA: TGTGCCAGCAGTCCCCGGACAGGTTCCTATAATTCACCCCTCCACTTT.

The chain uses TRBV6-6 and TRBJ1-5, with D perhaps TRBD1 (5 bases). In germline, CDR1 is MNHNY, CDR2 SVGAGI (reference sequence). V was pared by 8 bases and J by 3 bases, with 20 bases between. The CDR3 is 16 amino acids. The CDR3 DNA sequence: TGTGCCAGCTTTGCGGGGGGTGGTAATTTCAATCAGCCCCAGCATTTT. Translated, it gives CASFAGGGNFNQPQHF.